The clone carrying this TCR beta chain was detected a few times. For the second PCR, which ran for about 6 to 11 cycles, a sample-barcoded 5' primer and a J-beta primer mix were used. One entry per CDR3 protein, called by TCRdb with MiXCR from the 5' RACE reads. The sample lists around 800,000 distinct CDR3 sequences, 25% to 30% occurring once. These data belong to a study of blood T cells in healthy people across ages. PBMCs, at least 7 million per sample, were isolated. The CDR3 runs 14 residues. V shed 2 bases, J shed 8 bases, and the junction held 2 bases outside the gene matches. The germline V gene has CDR1 ENHRY and CDR2 SYGVKD. A further study also used this sample, focusing on T cells of mothers and their children. That paper adds: Maternal samples each gave over 8 million TCR beta CDR3 reads, and child samples 3 million to 3.5 million each. Microchimeric T cell clones that persisted were not detected.

The clonotype comes from a boy aged 5-17 years in good health. This chain uses TRBV10-3 with TRBJ1-4, with 10 bases aligning to TRBD1. Sequencing used blood. The CDR3 is CAISERTGGEKLFF. DNA of the CDR3: TGTGCCATCAGTGAGCGGACAGGGGGGGAAAAACTGTTTTTT.